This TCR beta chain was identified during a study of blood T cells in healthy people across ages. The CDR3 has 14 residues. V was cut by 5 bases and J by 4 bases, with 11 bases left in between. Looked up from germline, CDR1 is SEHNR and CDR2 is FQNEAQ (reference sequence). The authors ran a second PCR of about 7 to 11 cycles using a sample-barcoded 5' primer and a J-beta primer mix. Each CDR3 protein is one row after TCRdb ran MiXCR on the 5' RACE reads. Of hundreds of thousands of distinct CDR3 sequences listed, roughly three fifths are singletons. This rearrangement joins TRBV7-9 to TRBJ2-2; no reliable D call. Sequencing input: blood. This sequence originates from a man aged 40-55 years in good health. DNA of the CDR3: TGTGCCAGCAGCCTATCCCAGGCCACCGGGGAGCTGTTTTTT. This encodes CASSLSQATGELFF.